This TCR beta chain stems from a study of blood T cell repertoires in COVID-19. Under the authors' procedure: Estimates of nucleated cell counts were drawn from the amplification of reference gene primers. Sequencing was performed with immunoSEQ multiplex PCR; in TCRdb, only in-frame clones are kept and a portion is missing. V and J calls and clone size are given by that table; D and trimming were obtained from the DNA. This table has about 200,000 clones, about 88% appearing once. The CDR3 contains 17 residues. Germline V gives CDR1 ENHRY, CDR2 SYGVKD. The V and J ends lost 3 bases and 1 base, in that order; junction bases with no gene match: 11.

The J gene is TRBJ2-7, the V gene TRBV10-3; TRBD1 agrees at 8 bases. Sequencing used peripheral blood. This TCR was recovered from a man aged 45 to 65 with COVID-19, enrolled during active disease. CDR3 DNA sequence: TGTGCCATCAGTGAAAAACTCAGGACAGGGCCATCCTACGAGCAGTACTTC. Translated, it gives CAISEKLRTGPSYEQYF.